This entry lists 29 T cell receptor beta chains sequenced from one sample in a study of OX40 agonist ivuxolimab in advanced cancers. Clones were sequenced by immunoSEQ multiplex PCR, and TCRdb holds only the in-frame ones, with some missing. The profile shows 45,000 to 60,000 clones, 87% of them singletons. Sequenced material: CD4+ or CD8+ T cells sorted from blood, taken in a trial of the OX40 agonist ivuxolimab. The receptor source for this set is an adult with an advanced solid tumor such as melanoma, head and neck, liver or kidney cancer.

This clone showed up just a few times. The rearrangement uses TRBV5-1 and TRBJ2-7; 9 bases match TRBD1. Germline-derived CDR1 and CDR2 are SGHRS and YFSETQ. V shed 4 bases and J 2 bases; nucleotides not matched to a gene: 4. This CDR3 has 14 residues. CDR3 region: CASSQRDRAYEQYF. In DNA form, the CDR3 reads TGCGCCAGCAGCCAACGGGACAGGGCCTACGAGCAGTACTTC.

The chain carries TRBV10-2 and TRBJ1-3, with unresolved D. V dropped 2 bases and J dropped 3 bases, with 17 bases sitting between them. Germline CDR1 is WSHSY and CDR2 is SAAADI. The CDR3 has 17 amino acids. The CDR3 spells CASSEGRGYLNGNTIYF. For the CDR3, the DNA is TGCGCCAGCAGTGAGGGCCGGGGATATCTGAATGGAAACACCATATATTTT.

The chain links TRBV15 to TRBJ2-5; D is tentatively TRBD1 or TRBD2 (6 bases each). The CDR3 runs 16 residues. Germline assignment: CDR1 LNHNV and CDR2 YYDKDF (reference sequence). V dropped 3 bases and J dropped 4 bases, with 18 bases sitting between them. The CDR3 region is CATSSAAGRGGETQYF. CDR3 sequence (DNA): TGTGCCACCAGCAGCGCTGCAGGCAGGGGAGGAGAGACCCAGTACTTC. The full variable domain, its missing parts supplied by reference TRBV15 and TRBJ2-5, is DAMVIQNPRYQVTQFGKPVTLSCSQTLNHNVMYWYQQKSSQAPKLLFHYYDKDFNNEADTPDNFQSRRPNTSFCFLDIRSPGLGDTAMYLCATSSAAGRGGETQYFGPGTRLLVL.

The rearrangement uses TRBV7-3 and TRBJ1-3; D is undetermined. Trimming left V 5 bases short and J 6 bases short, with 20 bases between. Germline V gene data show CDR1 as SGHTA and CDR2 as FQGTGA. The CDR3 has 16 amino acids. This CDR3 reads CASSDDAGVAENTIYF. The CDR3 nucleotides read TGTGCCAGCAGCGACGACGCAGGTGTGGCTGAAAACACCATATATTTT.

The chain recombines TRBV11-2 with TRBJ2-3, with TRBD2 identical over 12 bases. Germline CDR1 SGHAT, CDR2 FQNNGV. The CDR3 is 19 residues long. The trim removed 5 bases at V and 4 bases at J, leaving 16 bases unmatched. The DNA of the CDR3 is TGTGCCAGCAGCGTCTTATTCCTAGCGGGAGGGCCCTCCTCAGATACGCAGTATTTT. Translating it yields CASSVLFLAGGPSSDTQYF.

This clone has just a few counts. The V call is TRBV19, the J call TRBJ1-2; 7 bases are shared with TRBD1. This CDR3 region has 15 residues. After removal of 3 bases from V and 4 bases from J, the junction contained 8 bases not matched to a gene. Per the germline V gene, CDR1 is LNHDA and CDR2 is SQIVND (reference sequence). The CDR3 bases are TGTGCCAGTAGTATCGCGGACAGGTCGATCTATGGCTACACCTTC. It yields the protein CASSIADRSIYGYTF. The full variable domain, in which reference TRBV19 and TRBJ1-2 provide the parts outside the CDR3, is DGGITQSPKYLFRKEGQNVTLSCEQNLNHDAMYWYRQDPGQGLRLIYYSQIVNDFQKGDIAEGYSVSREKKESFPLTVTSAQKNPTAFYLCASSIADRSIYGYTFGSGTRLTVV.

This sequence joins TRBV9 and TRBJ2-3; TRBD2 might be the D (7 bases). CDR1 and CDR2 (germline): SGDLS, YYNGEE. Trimming pared 3 bases from V and 2 bases from J, leaving 16 bases between. This CDR3 comprises 16 residues. This CDR3 reads CASSAPGDYFTDTQYF. The DNA for the CDR3 is TGTGCCAGCAGCGCCCCAGGGGACTATTTCACAGATACGCAGTATTTT.

V usage is TRBV13 and J usage is TRBJ1-2, with 8 bases that match TRBD1. The CDR3 runs to 13 residues. J gave up 6 bases and V 3 bases, and 3 bases lay outside the gene matches. CDR1 PRHDT and CDR2 FYEKMQ come from the germline V gene (reference sequence). CDR3 DNA: TGTGCCAGCAGCTTGACAGGGGTAGATGGCTACACCTTC. It is translated as CASSLTGVDGYTF.

V is TRBV29-1 and J is TRBJ1-1, with 9 bases lining up with TRBD1. CDR1 and CDR2 (germline): SQVTM, ANQGSEA. Trimming cost V 6 bases and J 6 bases; bases outside gene matches: 5. The CDR3 consists of 12 residues. The chain's CDR3 is CSVVQGASEAFF. For the CDR3, the DNA is TGCAGCGTGGTACAGGGGGCTTCTGAAGCTTTCTTT.

The V gene is TRBV15, the J gene TRBJ2-1; the match to TRBD1 covers 7 bases. Per germline, CDR1 LNHNV and CDR2 YYDKDF (reference sequence). The V segment lost 3 bases and the J segment 2 bases; nucleotides outside the gene matches: 7. The length of the CDR3 is 16 residues. CDR3 in DNA: TGTGCCACCAGCAGCGCCCGGGACAGCGCCTACAATGAGCAGTTCTTC. It codes for CATSSARDSAYNEQFF.

The chain has TRBV7-6 and TRBJ2-7; D is perhaps TRBD1 (5 bases). Germline V gives CDR1 SGHVS, CDR2 FNYEAQ. The CDR3 loop spans 14 amino acids. Trimming removed 5 bases at V and 1 base at J, with 12 bases between. CDR3 DNA sequence: TGTGCCAGCAGCATCGAACAGGAGTCCTACGAGCAGTACTTC. Translation gives CASSIEQESYEQYF.

The genes are TRBV11-2 and TRBJ2-7, with D perhaps matching TRBD1 (6 bases). V was shortened by 2 bases and J by 0 bases, with 14 bases between the two germline ends. CDR3 length: 16 residues. Germline V CDR1 and CDR2: SGHAT, FQNNGV. The CDR3 region is CASSLMGHKLSYEQYF. In DNA, the CDR3 is TGTGCCAGCAGCTTAATGGGACACAAGCTCTCCTACGAGCAGTACTTC. The whole variable domain, remainder taken from reference TRBV11-2 and TRBJ2-7, is EAGVAQSPRYKIIEKRQSVAFWCNPISGHATLYWYQQILGQGPKLLIQFQNNGVVDDSQLPKDRFSAERLKGVDSTLKIQPAKLEDSAVYLCASSLMGHKLSYEQYFGPGTRLTVT.

This sequence joins TRBV5-1 and TRBJ1-1; 8 bases are a match to TRBD1. CDR3 length equals 15 residues. Germline CDR1 reads SGHRS; CDR2 reads YFSETQ. Trimming removed 2 bases from V and 0 bases from J; junction bases left unmatched: 3. The CDR3 region has the DNA TGCGCCAGCAGCTTAGGACAGGGCATGAACACTGAAGCTTTCTTT. This sequence encodes CASSLGQGMNTEAFF.

The V gene is TRBV11-3, the J gene TRBJ1-1; D is ambiguous. Germline V lookup: CDR1 SGHNT, CDR2 YENEEA. V gave up 2 bases and J gave up 3 bases, with 10 bases separating them. This CDR3 spans 14 amino acids. The CDR3, as DNA: TGTGCCAGCAGCTTAAGGGATAGGGACACTGAAGCTTTCTTT. Translation: CASSLRDRDTEAFF.

This chain joins TRBV7-9 and TRBJ2-7, with TRBD2 matching over 14 bases. The CDR3 runs to 18 residues. J lost 0 bases, V lost 5 bases, and 9 bases had no gene match. Germline lookup yields CDR1 SEHNR and CDR2 FQNEAQ (reference sequence). For the CDR3, the DNA is TGTGCCAGCAGCCCCCGACTAGCGGGAGGGCCGAGCTCCTACGAGCAGTACTTC. This gives the protein CASSPRLAGGPSSYEQYF. Using reference TRBV7-9 and TRBJ2-7 for the parts outside the CDR3, the full variable domain is DTGVSQNPRHKITKRGQNVTFRCDPISEHNRLYWYRQTLGQGPEFLTYFQNEAQLEKSRLLSDRFSAERPKGSFSTLEIQRTEQGDSAMYLCASSPRLAGGPSSYEQYFGPGTRLTVT.

The chain joins TRBV9 to TRBJ2-3, with a tentative D call TRBD2 (6 bases). The CDR3 is made up of 18 amino acids. The germline V gene has CDR1 SGDLS and CDR2 YYNGEE. V lost 1 base and J lost 2, with 20 bases in between. The CDR3 spells CASSVSTLGGLNTDTQYF. The CDR3 region has the DNA TGTGCCAGCAGCGTATCGACCCTGGGGGGACTTAACACAGATACGCAGTATTTT.

CDR3 DNA: TGTGCCAGTACCAAAGGGGGGACATATGGCTACACCTTC. This sequence encodes CASTKGGTYGYTF. This rearrangement joins TRBV19 to TRBJ1-2, with D perhaps matching TRBD1 (6 bases). The CDR3 contains 13 residues. The V gene lost 7 bases and the J gene lost 5 bases, with 14 bases spanning the gap. The germline V gene has CDR1 LNHDA and CDR2 SQIVND (reference sequence).

The genes are TRBV27 and TRBJ1-2, with unresolved D. Germline V gene sequence: CDR1 MNHEY, CDR2 SMNVEV (reference sequence). V was shortened by 5 bases and J by 8 bases, with 15 bases between the two germline ends. The CDR3 loop spans 13 amino acids. In DNA, the CDR3 is TGTGCCAGCAGTCTCCCCGGAGGGCGCGGCTACACCTTC. Translation gives CASSLPGGRGYTF.

This clone was seen once. The V gene is TRBV9, the J gene TRBJ1-5, with D tentatively TRBD1 (6 bases). CDR1 is SGDLS and CDR2 is YYNGEE in the germline V gene. The CDR3 covers 14 residues. V was clipped by 1 base and J by 4 bases, with 9 bases between them. CDR3 loop: CASSVSGVNQPQHF. The DNA of the CDR3 is TGTGCCAGCAGCGTATCAGGGGTGAATCAGCCCCAGCATTTT.

DNA of the CDR3: TGTGCCAGCAGTCCTCCGGACAGGGGGAGAACTGAAGCTTTCTTT. Protein: CASSPPDRGRTEAFF. V is TRBV6-5 and J is TRBJ1-1; 10 bases agree with TRBD1. Per germline, CDR1 MNHEY and CDR2 SVGAGI. This CDR3 spans 15 amino acids. V shed 5 bases and J 5 bases; nucleotides not matched to a gene: 8.

The chain combines TRBV29-1 with TRBJ2-5; D is unclear. V lost 3 bases to trimming and J lost 5 bases, with 10 bases between them. This CDR3 is 12 amino acids long. Germline values: CDR1 SQVTM, CDR2 ANQGSEA. The CDR3 DNA follows: TGCAGCGTTGAGATTTCTGGGGAGACCCAGTACTTC. It codes for CSVEISGETQYF. Supplemented by reference TRBV29-1 and TRBJ2-5, the full variable domain reads SAVISQKPSRDICQRGTSLTIQCQVDSQVTMMFWYRQQPGQSLTLIATANQGSEATYESGFVIDKFPISRPNLTFSTLTVSNMSPEDSSIYLCSVEISGETQYFGPGTRLLVL.

This rearrangement joins TRBV7-8 to TRBJ1-5; 8 bases line up with TRBD1. Trimming removed 6 bases from V and 6 bases from J; junction bases left unmatched: 7. Per the germline V gene, CDR1 is SGHVS and CDR2 is FQNEAQ. The CDR3 has 14 residues. The DNA of the CDR3 is TGTGCCAGCAGACAAGGACAGGGAGGTCAGCCCCAGCATTTT. Protein sequence: CASRQGQGGQPQHF. Full variable domain (outside the CDR3, taken from reference TRBV7-8 and TRBJ1-5): GAGVSQSPRYKVAKRGQDVALRCDPISGHVSLFWYQQALGQGPEFLTYFQNEAQLDKSGLPSDRFFAERPEGSVSTLKIQRTQQEDSAVYLCASRQGQGGQPQHFGDGTRLSIL.

The J gene is TRBJ1-5, the V gene TRBV10-3; perhaps TRBD1 as D (5 bases). The CDR3 is 16 residues long. The germline V and J ends were trimmed by 5 bases and 4 bases, with 18 bases remaining between them. Germline values: CDR1 ENHRY, CDR2 SYGVKD. CDR3 amino acids: CAISQGGVGGNQPQHF. DNA for the CDR3: TGTGCCATCAGTCAGGGAGGGGTAGGTGGGAATCAGCCCCAGCATTTT.

The chain employs TRBV5-4 and TRBJ2-1; no definite D call. The CDR3 runs to 13 residues. Trimming pared 0 bases from V and 7 bases from J, leaving 8 bases between. Germline V gene data show CDR1 as SGHNT and CDR2 as YYREEE (reference sequence). CDR3 loop: CASSLAIANEQFF. The CDR3 DNA sequence: TGTGCCAGCAGCTTGGCAATTGCAAATGAGCAGTTCTTC. Using reference TRBV5-4 and TRBJ2-1 for the parts outside the CDR3, the full variable domain is ETGVTQSPTHLIKTRGQQVTLRCSSQSGHNTVSWYQQALGQGPQFIFQYYREEENGRGNFPPRFSGLQFPNYSSELNVNALELDDSALYLCASSLAIANEQFFGPGTRLTVL.

The chain is built from TRBV30 and TRBJ1-1; 9 bases align to TRBD1. Germline CDR1 GTSNPN, CDR2 SVGIG (reference sequence). CDR3 length equals 14 residues. Trimming removed 2 bases from V and 6 bases from J; junction bases left unmatched: 7. CDR3 DNA sequence: TGTGCCTGGAGTACGGGACAGGGACTTTCTGAAGCTTTCTTT. Amino acid sequence: CAWSTGQGLSEAFF.

The rearrangement uses TRBV4-2 and TRBJ2-7; a weak D match, TRBD1 (7 bases). Germline V CDR1 and CDR2: LGHNA, YNFKEQ. The V and J ends lost 4 bases and 4 bases respectively, with 14 bases between them. This CDR3 has 14 residues. CDR3 protein: CASSPGGTAYEQYF. As DNA, the CDR3 is TGTGCCAGCAGCCCGGGCGGGACAGCTTACGAGCAGTACTTC.

The chain links TRBV5-6 to TRBJ2-7; D remains ambiguous. The CDR3 spans 13 residues. Trimming stripped 2 bases from V and 6 bases from J, with 12 bases between. Germline loops: CDR1 SGHDT, CDR2 YYEEEE. The CDR3 nucleotides are TGTGCCAGCAGCTTAACCGGGTCGGTCGAGCAGTACTTC. It translates to CASSLTGSVEQYF.

Notes on this clone: This could be a read error, since a much larger clone is one nucleotide away. The same CDR3 also results from other DNA sequences found in this sample. This chain connects TRBV6-5 to TRBJ1-5, with D tentatively TRBD1 (5 bases). The length of the CDR3 is 14 residues. Trimming left V 5 bases short and J 4 bases short, with 12 bases between. CDR1 is MNHEY and CDR2 is SVGAGI in the germline V gene. This CDR3 is CASSPGTENQPQHF. Written as DNA, the CDR3 is TGTGCCAGCAGTCCCGGGACTGAAAATCAGCCCCAGCATTTT.

The chain has TRBV9 and TRBJ1-1, with D perhaps TRBD1 (5 bases). Deletions cut 0 bases from V and 1 base from J, with 13 bases between. The CDR3 spans 16 residues. The germline V gene encodes CDR1 SGDLS and CDR2 YYNGEE. The CDR3 loop is CASSVDVGRGNTEAFF. CDR3 DNA: TGTGCCAGCAGCGTAGATGTGGGGAGGGGGAACACTGAAGCTTTCTTT.